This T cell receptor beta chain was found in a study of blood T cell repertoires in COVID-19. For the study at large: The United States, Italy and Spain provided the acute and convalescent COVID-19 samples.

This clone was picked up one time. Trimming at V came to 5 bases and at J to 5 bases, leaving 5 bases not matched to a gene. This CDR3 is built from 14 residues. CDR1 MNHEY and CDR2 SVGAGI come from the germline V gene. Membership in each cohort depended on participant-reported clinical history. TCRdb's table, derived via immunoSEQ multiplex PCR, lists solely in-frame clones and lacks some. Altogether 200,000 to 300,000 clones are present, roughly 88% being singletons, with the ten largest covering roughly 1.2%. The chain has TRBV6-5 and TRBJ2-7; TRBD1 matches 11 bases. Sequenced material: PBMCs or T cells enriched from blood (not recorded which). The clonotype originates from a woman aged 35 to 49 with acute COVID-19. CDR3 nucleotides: TGTGCCAGCAGTCCCGGACAGGGGGCCCACGAGCAGTACTTC. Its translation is CASSPGQGAHEQYF.